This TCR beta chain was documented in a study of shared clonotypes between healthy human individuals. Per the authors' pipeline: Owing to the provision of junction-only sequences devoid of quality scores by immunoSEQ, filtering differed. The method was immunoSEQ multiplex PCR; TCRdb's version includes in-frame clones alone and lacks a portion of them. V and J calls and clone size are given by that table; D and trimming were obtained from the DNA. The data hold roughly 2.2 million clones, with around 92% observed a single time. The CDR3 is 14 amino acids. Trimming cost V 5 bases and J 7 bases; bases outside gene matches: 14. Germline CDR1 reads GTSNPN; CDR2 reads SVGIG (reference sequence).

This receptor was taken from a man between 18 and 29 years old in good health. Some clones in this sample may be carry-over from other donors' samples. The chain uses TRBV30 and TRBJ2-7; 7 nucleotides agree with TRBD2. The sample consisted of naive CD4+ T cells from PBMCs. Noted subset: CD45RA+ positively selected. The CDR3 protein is CAWQPAGRVLEQYF. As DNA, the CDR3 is TGTGCCTGGCAGCCAGCAGGGAGGGTGTTGGAGCAGTACTTC.